The entry below gives a single TCR beta chain sequence along with its context. Its antigen is unidentified. The sample comes from a study of radiotherapy plus CTLA-4 blockade in lung cancer. Here immunoSEQ multiplex PCR was the method, and the copy in TCRdb shows in-frame clones only, minus some. Of 90,000 to 100,000 clones in the sample, 80% to 90% are singletons; the top ten hold 4.5% to 6%. Findings and limits, study-wide: Once radiotherapy plus ipilimumab had been given, TCR clones derived from tumor expanded in blood.

With ipilimumab providing CTLA-4 blockade, focal radiation was administered to patients who had chemo-refractory metastatic non-small-cell lung cancer. There are 13 residues in the CDR3. V was trimmed by 0 bases and J by 8 bases, leaving 10 bases between them. From germline, CDR1 is SGHNT and CDR2 YENEEA. The clonotype originates from a human donor with non-small cell lung cancer that progressed on radiotherapy plus ipilimumab. Sequenced here: peripheral blood, sampled from a patient treated with radiotherapy plus ipilimumab. The rearrangement joins TRBV11-3 to TRBJ1-2, with D uncertain. The CDR3 coding sequence is TGTGCCAGCAGCTTAGATTTGGGCAACGGCTACACCTTC. This translates into CASSLDLGNGYTF.